This TCR beta chain was identified in a study of T cell changes during pregnancy in multiple sclerosis. Generated by immunoSEQ multiplex PCR, the TCRdb table keeps only in-frame clones and is missing some. The sample has just under 80,000 clones, roughly 93% seen once. This clone was observed a handful of times. The CDR3 extends over 15 amino acids. The junction had 8 bases not matched to a gene; V was cut back by 1 base and J by 8 bases. Per germline, CDR1 LGHNA and CDR2 YSLEER. V is TRBV4-3 and J is TRBJ1-5; 7 bases line up with TRBD1. The specimen was peripheral blood, collected in the first trimester of pregnancy. The source is a female donor with multiple sclerosis, enrolled in a pregnancy study. The CDR3, as DNA: TGCGCCAGCAGCCAAGGGGGGACAGTTAAGGAGCCCCAGCATTTT. This encodes CASSQGGTVKEPQHF.